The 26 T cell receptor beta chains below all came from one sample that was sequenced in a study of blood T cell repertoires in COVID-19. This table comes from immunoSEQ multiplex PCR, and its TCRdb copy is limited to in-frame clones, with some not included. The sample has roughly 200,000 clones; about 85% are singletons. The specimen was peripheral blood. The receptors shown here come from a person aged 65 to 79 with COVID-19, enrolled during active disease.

CDR3: CSATLAGDPFNEQYF. The CDR3 DNA follows: TGCAGCGCGACCCTAGCGGGGGACCCCTTTAACGAGCAGTACTTC. The chain carries TRBV29-1 and TRBJ2-7, with 10 bases lining up with TRBD2. Germline CDR1 and CDR2: SQVTM and ANQGSEA. The CDR3 contains 15 residues. J was trimmed by 5 bases and V by 7 bases; bases with no gene match: 14.

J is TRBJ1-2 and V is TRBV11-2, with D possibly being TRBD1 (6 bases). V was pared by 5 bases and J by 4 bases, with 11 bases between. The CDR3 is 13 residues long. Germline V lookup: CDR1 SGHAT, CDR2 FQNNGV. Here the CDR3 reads CASSPTGSYGYTF. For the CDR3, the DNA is TGTGCCAGCAGCCCGACAGGCAGCTATGGCTACACCTTC.

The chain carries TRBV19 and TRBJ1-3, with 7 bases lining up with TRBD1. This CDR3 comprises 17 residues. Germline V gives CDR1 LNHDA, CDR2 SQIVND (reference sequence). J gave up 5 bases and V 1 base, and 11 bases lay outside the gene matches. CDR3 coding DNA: TGTGCCAGTAGTATAGTACTCGACAGGGCTCGAAGAAACACCATATATTTT. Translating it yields CASSIVLDRARRNTIYF.

The CDR3: CASSQAWAAGSGTGELFF. Written as DNA, the CDR3 is TGTGCCAGCAGCCAAGCCTGGGCCGCAGGCAGTGGCACCGGGGAGCTGTTTTTT. This sequence joins TRBV3-1 (or the pseudogene TRBV3-2) and TRBJ2-2; no definite D call. With 1 base removed from V and 4 bases from J, the gap between germline ends came to 19 bases. CDR1 is LGHDT, CDR2 YNNKEL, per germline (reference sequence). The CDR3 is 18 amino acids.

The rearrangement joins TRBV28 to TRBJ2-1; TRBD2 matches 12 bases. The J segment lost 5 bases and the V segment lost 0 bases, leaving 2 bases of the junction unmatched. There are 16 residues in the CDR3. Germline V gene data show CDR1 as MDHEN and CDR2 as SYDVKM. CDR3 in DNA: TGTGCCAGCAGTTTATGGGCTAGCGGGGGGGACAATGAGCAGTTCTTC. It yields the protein CASSLWASGGDNEQFF.

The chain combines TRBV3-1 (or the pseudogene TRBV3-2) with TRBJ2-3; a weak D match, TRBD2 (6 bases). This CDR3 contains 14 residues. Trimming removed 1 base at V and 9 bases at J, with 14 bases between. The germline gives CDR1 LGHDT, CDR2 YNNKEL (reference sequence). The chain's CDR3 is CASSQGYGLPTQYF. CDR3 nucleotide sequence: TGTGCCAGCAGCCAAGGGTACGGACTACCCACGCAGTATTTT.

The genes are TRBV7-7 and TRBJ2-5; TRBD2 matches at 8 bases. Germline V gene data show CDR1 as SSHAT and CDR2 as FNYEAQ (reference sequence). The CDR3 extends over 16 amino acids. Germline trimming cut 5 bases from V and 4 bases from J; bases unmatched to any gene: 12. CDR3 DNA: TGTGCCAGCAGCCGGTCTAGCGGGTCCCTAGGAGAGACCCAGTACTTC. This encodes CASSRSSGSLGETQYF.

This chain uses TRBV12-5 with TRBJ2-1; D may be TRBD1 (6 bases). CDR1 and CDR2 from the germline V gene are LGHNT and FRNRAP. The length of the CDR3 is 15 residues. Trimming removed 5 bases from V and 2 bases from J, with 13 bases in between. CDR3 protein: CASGAEQGAYNEQFF. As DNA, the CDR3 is TGTGCTAGTGGTGCCGAACAGGGTGCCTACAATGAGCAGTTCTTC.

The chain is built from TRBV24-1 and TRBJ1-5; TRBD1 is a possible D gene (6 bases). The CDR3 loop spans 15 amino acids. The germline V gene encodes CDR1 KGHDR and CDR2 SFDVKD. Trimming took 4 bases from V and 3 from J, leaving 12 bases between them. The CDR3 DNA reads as TGTGCCACCAGTGAGGCAGGGGCCTCCAATCAGCCCCAGCATTTT. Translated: CATSEAGASNQPQHF.

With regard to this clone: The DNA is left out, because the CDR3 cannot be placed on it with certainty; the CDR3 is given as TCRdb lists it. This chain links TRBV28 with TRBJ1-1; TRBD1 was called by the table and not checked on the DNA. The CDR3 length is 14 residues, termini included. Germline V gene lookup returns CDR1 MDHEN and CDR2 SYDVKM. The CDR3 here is CASSFWPRNTEAFF.

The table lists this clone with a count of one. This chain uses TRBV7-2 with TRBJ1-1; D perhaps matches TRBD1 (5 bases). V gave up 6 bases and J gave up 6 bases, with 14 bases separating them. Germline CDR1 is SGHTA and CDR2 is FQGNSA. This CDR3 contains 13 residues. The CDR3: CASRIGGVAEAFF. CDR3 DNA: TGTGCCAGCAGGATCGGGGGAGTGGCTGAAGCTTTCTTT.

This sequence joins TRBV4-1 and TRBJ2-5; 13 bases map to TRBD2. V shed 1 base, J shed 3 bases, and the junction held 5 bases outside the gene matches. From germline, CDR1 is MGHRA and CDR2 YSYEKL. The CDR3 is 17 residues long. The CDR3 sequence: CASSQGTSGSGEETQYF. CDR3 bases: TGCGCCAGCAGCCAAGGGACTAGCGGGAGTGGGGAAGAGACCCAGTACTTC.

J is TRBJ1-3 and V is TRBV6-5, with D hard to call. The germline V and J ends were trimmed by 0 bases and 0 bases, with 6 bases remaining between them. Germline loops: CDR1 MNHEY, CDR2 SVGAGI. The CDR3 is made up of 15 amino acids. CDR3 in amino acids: CASSYSSGSGNTIYF. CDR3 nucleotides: TGTGCCAGCAGTTACTCGAGTGGCTCTGGAAACACCATATATTTT.

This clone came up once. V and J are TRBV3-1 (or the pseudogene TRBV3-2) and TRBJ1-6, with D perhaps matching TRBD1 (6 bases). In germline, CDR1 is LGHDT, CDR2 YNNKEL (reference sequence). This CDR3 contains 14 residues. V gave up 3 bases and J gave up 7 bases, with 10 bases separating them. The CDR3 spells CASSQGARNSPLHF. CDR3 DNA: TGTGCCAGCAGCCAGGGGGCGCGGAATTCACCCCTCCACTTT.

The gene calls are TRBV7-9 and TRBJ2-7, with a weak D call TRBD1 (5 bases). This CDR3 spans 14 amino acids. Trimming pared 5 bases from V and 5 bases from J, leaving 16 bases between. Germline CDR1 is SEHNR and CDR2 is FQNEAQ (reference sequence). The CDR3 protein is CASSGRKGMNEQYF. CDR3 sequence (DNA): TGTGCCAGCAGCGGAAGGAAGGGGATGAACGAGCAGTACTTC. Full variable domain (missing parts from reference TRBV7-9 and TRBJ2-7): DTGVSQNPRHKITKRGQNVTFRCDPISEHNRLYWYRQTLGQGPEFLTYFQNEAQLEKSRLLSDRFSAERPKGSFSTLEIQRTEQGDSAMYLCASSGRKGMNEQYFGPGTRLTVT.

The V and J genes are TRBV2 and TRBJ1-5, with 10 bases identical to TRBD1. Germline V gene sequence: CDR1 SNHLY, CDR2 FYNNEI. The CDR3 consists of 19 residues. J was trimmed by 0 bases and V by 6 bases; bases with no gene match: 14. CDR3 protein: CASSSMTGGNLDSNQPQHF. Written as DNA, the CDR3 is TGTGCCAGCAGCTCTATGACAGGGGGCAACCTTGATAGCAATCAGCCCCAGCATTTT.

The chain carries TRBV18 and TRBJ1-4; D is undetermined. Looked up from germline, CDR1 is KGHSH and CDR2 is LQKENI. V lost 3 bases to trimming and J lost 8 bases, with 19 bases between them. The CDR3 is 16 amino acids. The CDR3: CASSPQAGTDLEKLFF. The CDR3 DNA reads TGTGCCAGCTCACCCCAGGCGGGCACGGACTTGGAAAAACTGTTTTTT.

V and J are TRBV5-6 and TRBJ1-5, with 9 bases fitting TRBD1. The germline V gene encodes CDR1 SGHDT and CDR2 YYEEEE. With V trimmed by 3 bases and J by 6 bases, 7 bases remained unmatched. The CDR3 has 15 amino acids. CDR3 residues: CASSSDRGFGQPQHF. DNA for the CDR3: TGTGCCAGCAGCTCGGACAGGGGATTTGGTCAGCCCCAGCATTTT.

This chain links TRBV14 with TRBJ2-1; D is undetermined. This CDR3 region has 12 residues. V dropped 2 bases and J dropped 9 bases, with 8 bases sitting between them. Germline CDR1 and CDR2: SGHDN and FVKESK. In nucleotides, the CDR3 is TGTGCCAGCAGCCAACTCACTCCTGAGCAGTTCTTC. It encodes CASSQLTPEQFF.

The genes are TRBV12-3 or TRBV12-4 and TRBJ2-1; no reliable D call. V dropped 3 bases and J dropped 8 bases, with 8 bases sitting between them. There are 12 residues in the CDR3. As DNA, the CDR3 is TGTGCCAGCAGTTTTATCCGGGATGAGCAGTTCTTC. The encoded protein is CASSFIRDEQFF.

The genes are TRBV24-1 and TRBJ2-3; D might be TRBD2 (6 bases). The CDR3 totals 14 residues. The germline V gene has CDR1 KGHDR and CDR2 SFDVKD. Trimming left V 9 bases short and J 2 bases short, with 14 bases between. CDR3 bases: TGTGCCACCTCTATTAGCGGCCTCACAGATACGCAGTATTTT. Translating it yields CATSISGLTDTQYF.

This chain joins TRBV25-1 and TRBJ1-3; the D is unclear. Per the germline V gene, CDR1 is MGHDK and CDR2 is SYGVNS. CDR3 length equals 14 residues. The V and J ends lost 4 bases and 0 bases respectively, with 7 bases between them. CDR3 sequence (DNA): TGTGCCAGCAGTGGTACCGGCTCTGGAAACACCATATATTTT. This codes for CASSGTGSGNTIYF.

CDR3 DNA sequence: TGCGCCAGCAGCCCTGGCCGAGAGACCCAGTACTTC. Protein product: CASSPGRETQYF. The chain recombines TRBV5-1 with TRBJ2-5, with unresolved D. Trimming removed 4 bases from V and 4 bases from J, with 8 bases in between. Per germline, CDR1 SGHRS and CDR2 YFSETQ. This CDR3 has 12 amino acids.

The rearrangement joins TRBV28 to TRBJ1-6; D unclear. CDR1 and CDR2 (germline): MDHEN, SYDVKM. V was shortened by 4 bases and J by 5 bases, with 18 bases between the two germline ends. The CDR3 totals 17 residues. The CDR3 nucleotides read TGTGCCAGCAGTTCCCCTGCGGTAGGTTCGGATAATTCACCCCTCCACTTT. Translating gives CASSSPAVGSDNSPLHF. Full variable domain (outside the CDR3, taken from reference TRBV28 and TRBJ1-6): DVKVTQSSRYLVKRTGEKVFLECVQDMDHENMFWYRQDPGLGLRLIYFSYDVKMKEKGDIPEGYSVSREKKERFSLILESASTNQTSMYLCASSSPAVGSDNSPLHFGNGTRLTVT.

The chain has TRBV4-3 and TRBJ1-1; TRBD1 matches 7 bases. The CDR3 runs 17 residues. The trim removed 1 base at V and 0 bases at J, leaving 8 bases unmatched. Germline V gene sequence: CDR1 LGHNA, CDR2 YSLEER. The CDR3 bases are TGCGCCAGCAGCCAAGTTGGATCGGGACAGCTGAACACTGAAGCTTTCTTT. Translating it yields CASSQVGSGQLNTEAFF.

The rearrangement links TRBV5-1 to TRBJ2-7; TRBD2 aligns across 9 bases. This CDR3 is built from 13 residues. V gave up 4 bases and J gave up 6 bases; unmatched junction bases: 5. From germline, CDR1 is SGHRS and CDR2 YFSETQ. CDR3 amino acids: CASSTGTSSEQYF. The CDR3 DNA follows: TGCGCCAGCAGCACCGGGACTAGCAGCGAGCAGTACTTC.